This T cell receptor beta chain was obtained from a study of CD8+ T cells in alopecia areata. About this clone itself: Its target is not known. The junction shows a germline mismatch at one end, possibly a read error.

Study results and caveats: Higher clonality and more expanded CD8+ clones appeared in lesional than normal scalp.

RNA was extracted and reverse transcribed into cDNA as the sequencing template. The repertoire was sequenced with immunoSEQ multiplex PCR; TCRdb's copy has only in-frame clones and lacks some. The repertoire holds some 190,000 clones, with less than 65% as singletons. Treatment in this sample: oral pan-JAK inhibitor, 5-10 mg twice daily. The CDR3 has 15 amino acids. Per germline, CDR1 SGHTA and CDR2 FQGNSA. V gene TRBV7-2 combines with J gene TRBJ2-7; maybe TRBD2 (7 bases). The TCR was taken from a human donor with alopecia areata. The sample in question was CD4+ T cells sorted from blood, obtained at week 24, from a patient treated with tofacitinib. This CDR3 reads CASSLDQQAGAFGEF. Written as DNA, the CDR3 is TGTGCCAGCAGCTTAGACCAACAGGCGGGGGCCTTCGGGGAGTTC.